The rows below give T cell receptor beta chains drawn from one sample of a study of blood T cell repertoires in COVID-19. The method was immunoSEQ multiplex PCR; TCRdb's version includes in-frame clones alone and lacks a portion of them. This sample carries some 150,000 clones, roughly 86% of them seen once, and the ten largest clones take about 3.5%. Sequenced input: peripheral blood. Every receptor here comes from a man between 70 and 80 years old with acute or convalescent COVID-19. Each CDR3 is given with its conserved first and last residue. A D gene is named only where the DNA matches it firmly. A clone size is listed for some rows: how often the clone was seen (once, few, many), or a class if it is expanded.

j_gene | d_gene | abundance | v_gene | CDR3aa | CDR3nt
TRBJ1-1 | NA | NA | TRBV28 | CASTPTHTEAFF | TGTGCCAGCACCCCTACTCACACTGAAGCTTTCTTT
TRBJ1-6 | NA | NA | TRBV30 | CAWERSYNSPLHF | TGTGCCTGGGAGAGGAGCTATAATTCACCCCTCCACTTT
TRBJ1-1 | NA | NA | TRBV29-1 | CSVEPGDTEAFF | TGCAGCGTTGAGCCCGGGGACACTGAAGCTTTCTTT
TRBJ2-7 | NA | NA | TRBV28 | CASSSGIGVSYEQYF | TGTGCCAGCAGTTCAGGCATCGGGGTCTCCTACGAGCAGTACTTC
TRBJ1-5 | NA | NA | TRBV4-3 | CASSQDYSGQPQHF | TGCGCCAGCAGCCAAGATTACAGCGGTCAGCCCCAGCATTTT
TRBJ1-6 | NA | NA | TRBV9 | CASSPQTAYNSPLHF | TGTGCCAGCAGCCCGCAGACAGCCTATAATTCACCCCTCCACTTT
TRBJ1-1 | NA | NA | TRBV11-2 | CASSLVRVMNTEAFF | TGTGCCAGCAGCTTAGTTCGGGTCATGAACACTGAAGCTTTCTTT
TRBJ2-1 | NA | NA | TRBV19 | CASSNRRASGNEQFF | TGTGCCAGTAGTAATCGGAGGGCCTCCGGCAATGAGCAGTTCTTC
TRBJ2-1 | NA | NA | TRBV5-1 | CASSPPGASSYNEQFF | TGCGCCAGCAGCCCCCCGGGAGCGTCCTCCTACAATGAGCAGTTCTTC
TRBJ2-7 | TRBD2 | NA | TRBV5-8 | CASSYYRDYSDEQYF | TGTGCCAGCAGCTACTACCGGGACTACTCGGACGAGCAGTACTTC
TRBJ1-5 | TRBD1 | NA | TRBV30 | CAWSRTGWRQPQHF | TGTGCCTGGAGTCGGACAGGTTGGAGGCAGCCCCAGCATTTT
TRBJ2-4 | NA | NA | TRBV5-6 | CASSLGEWGQGAREYF | NA
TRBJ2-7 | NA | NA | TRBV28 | CASSLGTLLYHDYEQYF | TGTGCCAGCAGTTTGGGGACACTTCTTTACCATGACTACGAGCAGTACTTC
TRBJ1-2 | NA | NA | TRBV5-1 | CASSLSRDYGYTF | TGCGCCAGCAGCTTATCCCGTGACTATGGCTACACCTTC
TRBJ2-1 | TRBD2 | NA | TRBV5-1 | CASSASPGTTYNEQFF | TGCGCCAGCAGCGCCTCCCCCGGGACTACCTACAATGAGCAGTTCTTC
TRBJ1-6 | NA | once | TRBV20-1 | CSATGTIPLHF | TGCAGTGCTACCGGGACAATACCCCTCCACTTT
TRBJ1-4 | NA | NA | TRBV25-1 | CASRTDKGRGNEKLFF | TGTGCCAGCAGGACGGACAAGGGGAGGGGTAATGAAAAACTGTTTTTT
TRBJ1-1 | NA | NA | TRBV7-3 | CASSLGGGTEAFF | TGTGCCAGCAGCTTAGGGGGCGGCACTGAAGCTTTCTTT
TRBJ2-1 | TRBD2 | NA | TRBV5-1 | CASSFQREDWNEQFF | TGCGCCAGCAGCTTCCAGCGGGAGGATTGGAATGAGCAGTTCTTC
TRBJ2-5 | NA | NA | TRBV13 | CASSFGGGETQYF | TGTGCCAGCAGCTTCGGGGGAGGAGAGACCCAGTACTTC
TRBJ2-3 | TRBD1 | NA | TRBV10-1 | CASSNIPGQGDTQYF | TGCGCCAGCAGTAATATTCCGGGACAGGGAGATACGCAGTATTTT
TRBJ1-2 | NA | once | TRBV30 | CAWSGRRVNYGYTF | TGTGCCTGGAGTGGTCGCAGGGTCAACTATGGCTACACCTTC
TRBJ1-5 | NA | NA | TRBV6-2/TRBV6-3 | CASSYLGLWGQPQHF | TGTGCCAGCAGTTACTTGGGGCTATGGGGTCAGCCCCAGCATTTT
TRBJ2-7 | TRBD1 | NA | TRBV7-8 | CASSLRDRGHGEQYF | TGTGCCAGCAGCTTAAGGGACAGGGGACACGGCGAGCAGTACTTC
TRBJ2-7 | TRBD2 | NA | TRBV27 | CASSFGGGYEQYF | TGTGCCAGCAGTTTTGGGGGGGGGTACGAGCAGTACTTC
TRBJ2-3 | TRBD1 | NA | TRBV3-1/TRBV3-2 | CASMDRGPDTQYF | TGTGCCAGCATGGACAGGGGGCCAGATACGCAGTATTTT
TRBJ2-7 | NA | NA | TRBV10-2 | CASRAGEGYEQYF | TGCGCCAGCAGGGCAGGGGAGGGTTACGAGCAGTACTTC
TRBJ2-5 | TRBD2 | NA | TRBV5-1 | CASSSLGLAGGPSQETQYF | TGCGCCAGCAGCTCCCTAGGACTAGCGGGAGGGCCTTCCCAAGAGACCCAGTACTTC
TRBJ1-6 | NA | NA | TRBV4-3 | CASSQYGPGTRLNNSPLHF | TGCGCCAGCAGCCAGTATGGGCCCGGGACACGACTTAATAATTCACCCCTCCACTTT
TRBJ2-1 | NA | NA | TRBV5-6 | CASSRRTYNEQFF | TGTGCCAGCAGCCGGAGGACCTACAATGAGCAGTTCTTC
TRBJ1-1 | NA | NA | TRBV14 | CASSPIGGSVSFF | TGTGCCAGCAGTCCAATCGGGGGGTCGGTCAGTTTCTTT
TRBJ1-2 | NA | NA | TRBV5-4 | CASSSDSLGGYTF | TGTGCCAGCAGCTCGGACAGCCTGGGAGGCTACACCTTC
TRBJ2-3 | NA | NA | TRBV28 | CASRRRLPDTQYF | TGTGCCAGCAGGCGTAGATTGCCAGATACGCAGTATTTT
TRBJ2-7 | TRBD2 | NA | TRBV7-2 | CASSPWTSVLSYEQYF | TGTGCCAGCAGCCCATGGACTAGCGTTCTCTCCTACGAGCAGTACTTC
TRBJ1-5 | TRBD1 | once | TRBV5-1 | CASSPTGSPNQPQHF | TGCGCCAGCAGCCCGACAGGGAGCCCCAATCAGCCCCAGCATTTT
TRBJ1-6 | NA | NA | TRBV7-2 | CASSPGHGPGLDSPLHF | TGTGCCAGCAGCCCTGGACACGGACCAGGATTGGATTCACCCCTCCACTTT
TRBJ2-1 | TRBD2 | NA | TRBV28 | CASSSPAGTSYNEQFF | TGTGCCAGCAGTTCCCCAGCGGGGACCTCCTACAATGAGCAGTTCTTC
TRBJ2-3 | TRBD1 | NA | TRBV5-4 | CASSSRDRVGDTQYF | TGTGCCAGCAGCTCCCGGGACAGGGTGGGAGATACGCAGTATTTT
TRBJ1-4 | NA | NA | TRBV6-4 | CASSDPSHGGESNEKLFF | TGTGCCAGCAGTGACCCTTCTCATGGAGGCGAGTCTAATGAAAAACTGTTTTTT
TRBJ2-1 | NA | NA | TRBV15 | CATSNQESKRRLNEQFF | TGTGCCACCAGCAACCAGGAATCTAAGCGGCGTTTAAATGAGCAGTTCTTC
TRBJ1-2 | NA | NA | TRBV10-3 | CAIRLPSRNYGYTF | TGTGCCATCAGGTTACCCTCTAGGAACTATGGCTACACCTTC
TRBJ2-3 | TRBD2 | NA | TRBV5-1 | CASSTGRASSTDTQYF | TGCGCCAGCAGCACCGGGAGGGCATCTAGCACAGATACGCAGTATTTT
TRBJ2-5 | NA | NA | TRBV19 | CASSTTAYQETQYF | TGTGCCAGTAGTACGACAGCGTACCAAGAGACCCAGTACTTC
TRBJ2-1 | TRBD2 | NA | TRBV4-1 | CASSRRASGANNEQFF | TGCGCCAGCAGCCGGCGGGCTAGCGGGGCCAACAATGAGCAGTTCTTC
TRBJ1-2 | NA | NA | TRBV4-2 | CASSHHTENYGYTF | TGTGCCAGCAGCCATCACACAGAGAACTATGGCTACACCTTC
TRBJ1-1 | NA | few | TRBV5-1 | CASSLKLDTEAFF | TGCGCCAGCAGCTTGAAGTTAGACACTGAAGCTTTCTTT
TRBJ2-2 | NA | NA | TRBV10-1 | CASSGSTGELFF | TGCGCCAGCAGTGGCAGCACCGGGGAGCTGTTTTTT
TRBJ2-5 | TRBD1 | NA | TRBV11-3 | CASSNNRGETQYF | TGTGCCAGCAGCAACAACAGGGGAGAGACCCAGTACTTC